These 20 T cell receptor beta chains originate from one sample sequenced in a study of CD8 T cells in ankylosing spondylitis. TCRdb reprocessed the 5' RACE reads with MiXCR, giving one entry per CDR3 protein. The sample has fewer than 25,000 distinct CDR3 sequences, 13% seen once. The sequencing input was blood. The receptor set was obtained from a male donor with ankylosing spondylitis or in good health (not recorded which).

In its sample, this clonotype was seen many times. Here the CDR3 reads CASSRGHDTQYF. As DNA, the CDR3 is TGTGCCAGCAGCCGGGGTCACGATACGCAGTATTTT. The chain is built from TRBV7-2 and TRBJ2-3; D may be TRBD2 (5 bases). Trimming shortened V by 5 bases and J by 6 bases, and 9 bases separated the two germline ends. Germline lookup yields CDR1 SGHTA and CDR2 FQGNSA. The CDR3 extends over 12 amino acids.

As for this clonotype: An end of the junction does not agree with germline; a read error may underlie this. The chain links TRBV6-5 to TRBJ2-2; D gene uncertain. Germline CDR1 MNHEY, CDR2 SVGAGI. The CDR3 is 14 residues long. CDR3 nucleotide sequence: TGTACCAGCAGGACGGAGCCGAACACCGGGGAGCTGTTTTTT. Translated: CTSRTEPNTGELFF.

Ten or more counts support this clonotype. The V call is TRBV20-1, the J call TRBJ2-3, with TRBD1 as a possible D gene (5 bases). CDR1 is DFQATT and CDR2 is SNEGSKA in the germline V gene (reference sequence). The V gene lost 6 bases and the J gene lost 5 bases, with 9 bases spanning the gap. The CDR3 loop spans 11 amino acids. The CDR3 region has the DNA TGCAGTGCCAAAAGGGGAGATACGCAGTATTTT. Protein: CSAKRGDTQYF.

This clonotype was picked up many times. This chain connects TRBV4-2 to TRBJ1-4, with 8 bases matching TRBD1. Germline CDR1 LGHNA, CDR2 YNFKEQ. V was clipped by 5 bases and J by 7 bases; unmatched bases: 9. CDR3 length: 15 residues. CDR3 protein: CASSSGGAWIEKLFF. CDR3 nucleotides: TGTGCCAGCAGCTCAGGGGGCGCGTGGATTGAAAAACTGTTTTTT.

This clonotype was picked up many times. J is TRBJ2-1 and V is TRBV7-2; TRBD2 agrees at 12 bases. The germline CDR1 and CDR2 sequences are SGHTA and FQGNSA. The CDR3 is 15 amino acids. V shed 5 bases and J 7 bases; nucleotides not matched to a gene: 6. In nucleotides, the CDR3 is TGTGCCAGCAGCCCCACTAGCGGGAGGCAAAATGAGCAGTTCTTC. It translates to CASSPTSGRQNEQFF.

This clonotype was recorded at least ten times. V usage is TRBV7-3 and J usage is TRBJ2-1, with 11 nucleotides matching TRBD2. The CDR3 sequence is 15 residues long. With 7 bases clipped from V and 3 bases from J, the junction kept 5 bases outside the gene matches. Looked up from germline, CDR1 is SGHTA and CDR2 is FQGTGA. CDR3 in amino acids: CASIGTSGYYNEQFF. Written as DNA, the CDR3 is TGTGCCAGCATTGGGACTAGCGGTTACTACAATGAGCAGTTCTTC.

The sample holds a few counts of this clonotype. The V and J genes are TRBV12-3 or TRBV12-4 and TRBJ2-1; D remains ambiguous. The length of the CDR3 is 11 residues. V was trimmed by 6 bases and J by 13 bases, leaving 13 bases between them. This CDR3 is CASSPSYGQFF. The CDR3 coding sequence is TGTGCCAGCAGCCCTTCTTATGGTCAGTTCTTC.

CDR3 in amino acids: CAWSVPAVSSGNTIYF. DNA for the CDR3: TGTGCCTGGAGTGTACCGGCAGTCAGCTCTGGAAACACCATATATTTT. V usage is TRBV30 and J usage is TRBJ1-3, with D uncertain. Germline assignment: CDR1 GTSNPN and CDR2 SVGIG (reference sequence). Trimming shortened V by 0 bases and J by 0 bases, and 12 bases separated the two germline ends. This CDR3 is built from 16 residues.

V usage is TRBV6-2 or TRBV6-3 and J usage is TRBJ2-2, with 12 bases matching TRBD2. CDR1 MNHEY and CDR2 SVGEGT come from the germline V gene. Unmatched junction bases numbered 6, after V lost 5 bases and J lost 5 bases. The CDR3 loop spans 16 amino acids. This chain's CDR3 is CASSQTSGSNTGELFF. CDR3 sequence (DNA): TGTGCCAGCAGTCAGACTAGCGGGAGTAATACCGGGGAGCTGTTTTTT.

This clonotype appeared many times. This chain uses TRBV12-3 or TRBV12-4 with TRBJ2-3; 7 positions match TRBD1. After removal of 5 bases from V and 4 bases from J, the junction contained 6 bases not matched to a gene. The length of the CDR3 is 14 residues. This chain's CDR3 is CASSLTGPPDTQYF. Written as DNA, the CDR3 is TGTGCCAGCAGTCTGACAGGGCCCCCAGATACGCAGTATTTT.

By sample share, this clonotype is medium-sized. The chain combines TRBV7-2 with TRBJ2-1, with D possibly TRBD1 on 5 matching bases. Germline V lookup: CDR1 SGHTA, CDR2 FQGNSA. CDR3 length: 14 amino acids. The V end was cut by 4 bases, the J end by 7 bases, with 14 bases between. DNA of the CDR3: TGTGCCAGCAGCTCCAGGGATGGTACGAATGAGCAGTTCTTC. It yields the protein CASSSRDGTNEQFF.

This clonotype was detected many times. Here the CDR3 reads CASSFQANTEAFF. CDR3 DNA sequence: TGTGCCAGCAGCTTCCAAGCCAACACTGAAGCTTTCTTT. The V gene is TRBV7-9, the J gene TRBJ1-1; D is unresolved. The CDR3 has 13 amino acids. The germline V and J ends were trimmed by 3 bases and 2 bases, with 7 bases remaining between them. Germline loops: CDR1 SEHNR, CDR2 FQNEAQ (reference sequence).

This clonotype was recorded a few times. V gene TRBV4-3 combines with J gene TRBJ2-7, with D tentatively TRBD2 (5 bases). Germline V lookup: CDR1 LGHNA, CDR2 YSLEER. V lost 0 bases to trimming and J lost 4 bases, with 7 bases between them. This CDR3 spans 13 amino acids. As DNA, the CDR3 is TGCGCCAGCAGCCAAGAAAGAGGGTACGAGCAGTACTTC. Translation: CASSQERGYEQYF.

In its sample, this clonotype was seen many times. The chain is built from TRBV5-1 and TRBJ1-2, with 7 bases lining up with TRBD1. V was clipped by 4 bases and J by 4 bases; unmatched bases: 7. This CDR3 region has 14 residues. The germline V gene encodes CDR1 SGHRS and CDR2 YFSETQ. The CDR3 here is CASSGGQYGYGYTF. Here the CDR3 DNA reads TGCGCCAGCAGCGGGGGACAGTACGGCTATGGCTACACCTTC.

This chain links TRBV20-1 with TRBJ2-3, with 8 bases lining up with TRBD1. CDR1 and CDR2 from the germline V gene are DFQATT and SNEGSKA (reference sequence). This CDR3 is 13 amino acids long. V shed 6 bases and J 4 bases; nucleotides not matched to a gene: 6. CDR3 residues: CSARRQGPDTQYF. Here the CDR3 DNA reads TGCAGTGCCAGGAGACAGGGGCCAGATACGCAGTATTTT.

CDR3 sequence (DNA): TGTGCCAGCTCAGCCGGGACCATCACCGGGGAGCTGTTTTTT. Its protein is CASSAGTITGELFF. The rearrangement links TRBV18 to TRBJ2-2; the D call may be TRBD1 or TRBD2 (5 bases each). Trimming removed 5 bases at V and 4 bases at J, with 11 bases between. The CDR3 is made up of 14 amino acids. Per germline, CDR1 KGHSH and CDR2 LQKENI.

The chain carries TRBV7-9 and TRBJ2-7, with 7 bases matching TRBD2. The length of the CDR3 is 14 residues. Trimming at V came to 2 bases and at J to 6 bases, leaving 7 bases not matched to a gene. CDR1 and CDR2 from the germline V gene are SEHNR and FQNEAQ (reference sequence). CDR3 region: CASSLFASGAEQYF. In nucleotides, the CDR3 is TGTGCCAGCAGCTTATTTGCTAGCGGCGCCGAGCAGTACTTC.

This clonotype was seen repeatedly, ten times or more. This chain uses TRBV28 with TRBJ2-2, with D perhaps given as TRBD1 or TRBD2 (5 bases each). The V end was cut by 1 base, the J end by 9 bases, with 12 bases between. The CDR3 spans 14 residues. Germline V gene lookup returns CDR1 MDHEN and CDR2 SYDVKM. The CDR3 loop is CASSLSLREWELFF. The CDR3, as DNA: TGTGCCAGCAGTTTATCGCTCAGGGAGTGGGAGCTGTTTTTT.

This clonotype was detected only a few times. The CDR3 loop reads CASSLDSISSYNEQFF. CDR3 DNA: TGTGCCAGCAGCTTGGACTCTATAAGCTCCTACAATGAGCAGTTCTTC. The chain is built from TRBV7-9 and TRBJ2-1; D possibly corresponds to TRBD2 (5 bases). The CDR3 is 16 residues long. CDR1 and CDR2 from the germline V gene are SEHNR and FQNEAQ (reference sequence). V lost 3 bases, J lost 0 bases, and 12 bases lay in between. The entire variable domain, with the rest obtained from reference TRBV7-9 and TRBJ2-1, is as follows: DTGVSQNPRHKITKRGQNVTFRCDPISEHNRLYWYRQTLGQGPEFLTYFQNEAQLEKSRLLSDRFSAERPKGSFSTLEIQRTEQGDSAMYLCASSLDSISSYNEQFFGPGTRLTVL.

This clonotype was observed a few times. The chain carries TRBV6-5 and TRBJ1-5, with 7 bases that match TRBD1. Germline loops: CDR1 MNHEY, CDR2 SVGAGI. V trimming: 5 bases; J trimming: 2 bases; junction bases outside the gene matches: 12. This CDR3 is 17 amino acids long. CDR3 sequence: CASSTRRQGAGNQPQHF. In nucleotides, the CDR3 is TGTGCCAGCAGTACGCGCCGACAGGGCGCGGGCAATCAGCCCCAGCATTTT.